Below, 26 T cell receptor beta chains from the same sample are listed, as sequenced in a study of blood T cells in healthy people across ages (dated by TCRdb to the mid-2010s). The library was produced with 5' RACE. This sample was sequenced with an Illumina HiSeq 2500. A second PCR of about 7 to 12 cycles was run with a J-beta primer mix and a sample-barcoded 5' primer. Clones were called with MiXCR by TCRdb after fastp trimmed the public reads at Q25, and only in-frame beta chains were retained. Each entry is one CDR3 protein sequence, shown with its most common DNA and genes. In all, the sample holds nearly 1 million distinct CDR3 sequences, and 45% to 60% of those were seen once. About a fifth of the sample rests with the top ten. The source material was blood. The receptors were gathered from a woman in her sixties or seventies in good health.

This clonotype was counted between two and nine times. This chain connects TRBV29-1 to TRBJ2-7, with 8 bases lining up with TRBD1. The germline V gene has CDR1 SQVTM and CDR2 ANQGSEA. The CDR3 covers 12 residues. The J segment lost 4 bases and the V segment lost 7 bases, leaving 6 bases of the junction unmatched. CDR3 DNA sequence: TGCAGCGGGGGACAGGACGAATACGAGCAGTACTTC. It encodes CSGGQDEYEQYF.

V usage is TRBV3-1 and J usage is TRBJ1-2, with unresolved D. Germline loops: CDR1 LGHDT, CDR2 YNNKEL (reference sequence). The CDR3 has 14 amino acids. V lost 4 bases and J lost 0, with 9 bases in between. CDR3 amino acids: CASSRGSTNYGYTF. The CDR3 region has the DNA TGTGCCAGCAGCCGGGGATCCACTAACTATGGCTACACCTTC. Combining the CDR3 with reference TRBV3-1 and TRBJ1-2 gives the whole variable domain DTAVSQTPKYLVTQMGNDKSIKCEQNLGHDTMYWYKQDSKKFLKIMFSYNNKELIINETVPNRFSPKSPDKAHLNLHINSLELGDSAVYFCASSRGSTNYGYTFGSGTRLTVV.

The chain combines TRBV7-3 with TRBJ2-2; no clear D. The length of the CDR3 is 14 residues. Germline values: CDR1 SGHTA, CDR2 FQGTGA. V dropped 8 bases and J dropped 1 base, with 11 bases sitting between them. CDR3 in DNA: TGTGCCAGCCAAGTAACACGGAACACCGGGGAGCTGTTTTTT. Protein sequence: CASQVTRNTGELFF.

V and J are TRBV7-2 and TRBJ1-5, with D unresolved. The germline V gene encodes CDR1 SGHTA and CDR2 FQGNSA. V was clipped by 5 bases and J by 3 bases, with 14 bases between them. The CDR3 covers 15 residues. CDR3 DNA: TGTGCCAGCAGCCAAGGCCGGCAGGTCAATCAGCCCCAGCATTTT. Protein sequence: CASSQGRQVNQPQHF.

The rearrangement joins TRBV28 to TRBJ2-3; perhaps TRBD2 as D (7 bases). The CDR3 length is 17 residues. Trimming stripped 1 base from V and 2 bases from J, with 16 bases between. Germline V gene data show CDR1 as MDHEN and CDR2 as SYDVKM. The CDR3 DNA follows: TGTGCCAGCAGTTTATTGTACGGGGAGGGGGTCACAGATACGCAGTATTTT. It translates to CASSLLYGEGVTDTQYF.

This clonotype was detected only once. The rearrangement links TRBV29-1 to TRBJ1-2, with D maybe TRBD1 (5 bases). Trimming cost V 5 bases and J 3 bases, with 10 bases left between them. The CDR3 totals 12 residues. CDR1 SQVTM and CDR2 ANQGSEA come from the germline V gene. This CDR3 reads CSVNEGHYGYTF. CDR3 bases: TGCAGCGTTAACGAGGGGCACTATGGCTACACCTTC.

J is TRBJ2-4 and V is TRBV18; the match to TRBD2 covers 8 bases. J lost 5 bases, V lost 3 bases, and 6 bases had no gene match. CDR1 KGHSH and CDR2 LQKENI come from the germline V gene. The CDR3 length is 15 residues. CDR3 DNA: TGTGCCAGCTCACCGAGGAAGACTAGCGAAAACATTCAGTACTTC. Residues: CASSPRKTSENIQYF.

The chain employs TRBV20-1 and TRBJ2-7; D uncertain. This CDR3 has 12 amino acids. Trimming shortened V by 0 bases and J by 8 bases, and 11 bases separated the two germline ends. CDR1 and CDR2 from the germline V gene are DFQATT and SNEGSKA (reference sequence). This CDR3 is CSARDTQFQQYF. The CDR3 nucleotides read TGCAGTGCTAGAGATACGCAGTTCCAGCAGTACTTC.

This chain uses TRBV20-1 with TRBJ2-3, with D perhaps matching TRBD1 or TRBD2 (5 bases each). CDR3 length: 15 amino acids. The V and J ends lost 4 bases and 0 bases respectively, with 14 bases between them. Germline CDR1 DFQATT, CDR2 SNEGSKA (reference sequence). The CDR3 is CSAKRGPRSTDTQYF. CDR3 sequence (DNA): TGCAGTGCTAAACGGGGACCTAGGAGCACAGATACGCAGTATTTT.

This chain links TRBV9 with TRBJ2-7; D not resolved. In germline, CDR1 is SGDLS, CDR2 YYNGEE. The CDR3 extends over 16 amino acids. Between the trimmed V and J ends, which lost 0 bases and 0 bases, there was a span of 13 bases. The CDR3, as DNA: TGTGCCAGCAGCGTAGGCGCCCTAGGTAGCTCCTACGAGCAGTACTTC. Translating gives CASSVGALGSSYEQYF.

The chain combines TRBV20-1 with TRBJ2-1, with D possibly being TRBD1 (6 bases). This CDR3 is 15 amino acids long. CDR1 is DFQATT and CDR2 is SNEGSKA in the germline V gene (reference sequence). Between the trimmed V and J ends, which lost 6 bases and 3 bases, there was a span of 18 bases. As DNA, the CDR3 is TGCAGTGCAGCCTCGCCGGGACAAATCTACAATGAGCAGTTCTTC. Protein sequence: CSAASPGQIYNEQFF.

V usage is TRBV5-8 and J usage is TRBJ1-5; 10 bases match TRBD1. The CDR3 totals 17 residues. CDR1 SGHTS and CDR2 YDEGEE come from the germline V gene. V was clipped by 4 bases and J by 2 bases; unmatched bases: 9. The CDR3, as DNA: TGTGCCAGCAGCGGGACAGGGGCCTCTTATGGCAATCAGCCCCAGCATTTT. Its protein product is CASSGTGASYGNQPQHF.

CDR3 nucleotides: TGTGCCAGCACAGGCATTTGGGGAGGTGGCTACACCTTC. Amino acid sequence: CASTGIWGGGYTF. The genes are TRBV2 and TRBJ1-2; D is unclear. The CDR3 length is 13 residues. Trimming removed 7 bases at V and 7 bases at J, with 16 bases between. Germline V gene lookup returns CDR1 SNHLY and CDR2 FYNNEI.

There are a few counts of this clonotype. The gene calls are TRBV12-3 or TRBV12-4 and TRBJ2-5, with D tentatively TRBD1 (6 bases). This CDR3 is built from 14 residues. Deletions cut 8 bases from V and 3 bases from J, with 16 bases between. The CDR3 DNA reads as TGTGCCAGCCGTCCCCCGTCAGGGGAAGAGACCCAGTACTTC. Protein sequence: CASRPPSGEETQYF.

CDR3 amino acids: CASSLPRGSSYNEQFF. CDR3 nucleotides: TGTGCCAGCAGCTTACCGCGGGGGAGCTCCTACAATGAGCAGTTCTTC. The rearrangement joins TRBV7-8 to TRBJ2-1, with TRBD2 matching 7 bases. The CDR3 length is 16 residues. V was clipped by 2 bases and J by 0 bases; unmatched bases: 4. CDR1 is SGHVS, CDR2 FQNEAQ, per germline.

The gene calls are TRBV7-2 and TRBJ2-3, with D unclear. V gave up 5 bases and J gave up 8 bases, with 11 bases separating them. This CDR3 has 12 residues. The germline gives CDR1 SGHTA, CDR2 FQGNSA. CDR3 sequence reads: CASSPTPPTQYF. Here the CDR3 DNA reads TGTGCCAGCAGCCCGACTCCGCCTACGCAGTATTTT.

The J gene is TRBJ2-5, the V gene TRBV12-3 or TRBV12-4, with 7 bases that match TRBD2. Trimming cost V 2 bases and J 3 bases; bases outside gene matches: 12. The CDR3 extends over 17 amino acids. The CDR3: CASSLLAGVGGEETQYF. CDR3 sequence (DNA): TGTGCCAGCAGTTTACTCGCGGGAGTGGGGGGGGAAGAGACCCAGTACTTC.

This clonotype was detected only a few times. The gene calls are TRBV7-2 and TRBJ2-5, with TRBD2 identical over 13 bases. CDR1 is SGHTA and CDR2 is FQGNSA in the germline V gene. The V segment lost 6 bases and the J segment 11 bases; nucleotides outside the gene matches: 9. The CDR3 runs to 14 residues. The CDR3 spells CASRPGLAGEEQYF. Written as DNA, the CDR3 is TGTGCCAGCAGACCCGGACTAGCGGGGGAAGAGCAGTACTTC.

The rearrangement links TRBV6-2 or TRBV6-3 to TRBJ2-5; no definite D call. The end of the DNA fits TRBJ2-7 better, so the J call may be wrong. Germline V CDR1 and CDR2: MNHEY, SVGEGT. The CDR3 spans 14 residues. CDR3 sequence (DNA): TGTGCCAGCAGCCCACGTCAGGAGAGGTACGAGCAGTACTTC. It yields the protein CASSPRQERYEQYF.

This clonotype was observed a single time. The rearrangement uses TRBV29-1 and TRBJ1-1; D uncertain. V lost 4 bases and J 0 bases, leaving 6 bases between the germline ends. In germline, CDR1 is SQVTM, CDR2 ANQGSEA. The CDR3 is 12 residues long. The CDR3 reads CSVVNMNTEAFF. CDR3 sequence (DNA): TGCAGCGTTGTGAATATGAACACTGAAGCTTTCTTT. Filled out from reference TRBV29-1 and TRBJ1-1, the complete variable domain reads SAVISQKPSRDICQRGTSLTIQCQVDSQVTMMFWYRQQPGQSLTLIATANQGSEATYESGFVIDKFPISRPNLTFSTLTVSNMSPEDSSIYLCSVVNMNTEAFFGQGTRLTVV.

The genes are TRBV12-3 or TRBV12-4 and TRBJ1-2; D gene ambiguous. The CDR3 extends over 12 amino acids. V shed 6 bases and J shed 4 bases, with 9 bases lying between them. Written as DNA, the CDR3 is TGTGCCAGCAGGGAGGCGGGCTATGGCTACACCTTC. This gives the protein CASREAGYGYTF.

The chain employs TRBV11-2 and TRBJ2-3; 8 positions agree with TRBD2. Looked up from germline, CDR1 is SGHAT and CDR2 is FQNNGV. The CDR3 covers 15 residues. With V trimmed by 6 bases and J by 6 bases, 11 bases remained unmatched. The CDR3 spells CASRSSGYSADTQYF. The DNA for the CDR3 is TGTGCCAGCAGATCTAGCGGGTATAGTGCCGATACGCAGTATTTT.

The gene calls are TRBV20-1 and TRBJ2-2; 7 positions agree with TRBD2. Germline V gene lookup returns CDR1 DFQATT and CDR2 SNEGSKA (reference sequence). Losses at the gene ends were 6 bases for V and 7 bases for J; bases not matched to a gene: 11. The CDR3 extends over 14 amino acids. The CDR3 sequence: CSATERLAGGELFF. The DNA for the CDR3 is TGCAGTGCGACAGAGAGACTAGCCGGCGGGGAGCTGTTTTTT.

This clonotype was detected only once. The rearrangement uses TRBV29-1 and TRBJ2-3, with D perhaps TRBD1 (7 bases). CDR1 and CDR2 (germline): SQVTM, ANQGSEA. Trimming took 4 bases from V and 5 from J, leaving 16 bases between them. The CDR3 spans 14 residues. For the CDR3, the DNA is TGCAGCGTTGGGGCAGGGGGGTTGGGAGATACGCAGTATTTT. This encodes CSVGAGGLGDTQYF.

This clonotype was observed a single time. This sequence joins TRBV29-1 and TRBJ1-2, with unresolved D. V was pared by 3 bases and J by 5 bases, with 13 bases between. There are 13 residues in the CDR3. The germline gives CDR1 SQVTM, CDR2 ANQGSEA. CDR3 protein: CSVELRGYYGYTF. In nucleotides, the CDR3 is TGCAGCGTTGAGTTACGGGGTTATTATGGCTACACCTTC.

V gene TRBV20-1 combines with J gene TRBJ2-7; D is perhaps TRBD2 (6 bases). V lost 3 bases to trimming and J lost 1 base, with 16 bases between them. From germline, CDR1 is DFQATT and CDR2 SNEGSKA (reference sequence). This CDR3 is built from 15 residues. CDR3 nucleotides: TGCAGTGCTAGGAGGGGCGGGATAAGGTCCTACGAGCAGTACTTC. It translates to CSARRGGIRSYEQYF.